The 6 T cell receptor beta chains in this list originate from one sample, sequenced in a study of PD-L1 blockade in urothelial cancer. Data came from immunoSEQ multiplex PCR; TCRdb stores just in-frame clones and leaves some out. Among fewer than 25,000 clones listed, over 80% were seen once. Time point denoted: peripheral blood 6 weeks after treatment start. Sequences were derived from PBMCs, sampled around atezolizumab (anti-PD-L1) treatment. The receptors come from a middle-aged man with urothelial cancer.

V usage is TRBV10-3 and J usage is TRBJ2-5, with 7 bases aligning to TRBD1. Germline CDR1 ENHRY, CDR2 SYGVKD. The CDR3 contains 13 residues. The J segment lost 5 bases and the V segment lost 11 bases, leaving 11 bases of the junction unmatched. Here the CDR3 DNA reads TGTGCCGCCAGAGGGCAACAGGGGGAGACCCAGTACTTC. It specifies CAARGQQGETQYF.

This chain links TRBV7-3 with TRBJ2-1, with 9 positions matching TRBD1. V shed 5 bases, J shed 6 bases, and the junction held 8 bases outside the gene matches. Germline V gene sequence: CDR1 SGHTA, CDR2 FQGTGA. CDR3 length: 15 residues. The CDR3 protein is CASSQPGQGINEQFF. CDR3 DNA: TGTGCCAGCAGCCAGCCGGGACAGGGAATCAATGAGCAGTTCTTC.

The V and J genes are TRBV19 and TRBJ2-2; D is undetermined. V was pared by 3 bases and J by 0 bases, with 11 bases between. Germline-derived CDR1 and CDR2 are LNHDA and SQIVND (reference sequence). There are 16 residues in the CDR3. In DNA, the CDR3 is TGTGCCAGTAGTATCCAGGCTTACGCGAACACCGGGGAGCTGTTTTTT. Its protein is CASSIQAYANTGELFF. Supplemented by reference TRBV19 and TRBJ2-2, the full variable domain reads DGGITQSPKYLFRKEGQNVTLSCEQNLNHDAMYWYRQDPGQGLRLIYYSQIVNDFQKGDIAEGYSVSREKKESFPLTVTSAQKNPTAFYLCASSIQAYANTGELFFGEGSRLTVL.

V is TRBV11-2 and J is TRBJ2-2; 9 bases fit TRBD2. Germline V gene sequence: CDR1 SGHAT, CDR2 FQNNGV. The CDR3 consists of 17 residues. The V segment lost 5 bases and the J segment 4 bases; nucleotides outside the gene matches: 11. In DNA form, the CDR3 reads TGTGCCAGCAGCCTCCGGGGTGCGGGAGGGGGCACCGGGGAGCTGTTTTTT. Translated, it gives CASSLRGAGGGTGELFF.

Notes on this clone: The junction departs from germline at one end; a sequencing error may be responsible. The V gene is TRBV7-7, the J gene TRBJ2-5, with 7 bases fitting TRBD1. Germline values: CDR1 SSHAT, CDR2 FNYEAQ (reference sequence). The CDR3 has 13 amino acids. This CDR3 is CASSYDREETQYF. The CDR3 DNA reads TGTGCTAGCAGTTATGACAGGGAAGAGACCCAGTACTTC. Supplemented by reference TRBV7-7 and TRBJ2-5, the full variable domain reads GAGVSQSPRYKVTKRGQDVTLRCDPISSHATLYWYQQALGQGPEFLTYFNYEAQPDKSGLPSDRFSAERPEGSISTLTIQRTEQRDSAMYRCASSYDREETQYFGPGTRLLVL.

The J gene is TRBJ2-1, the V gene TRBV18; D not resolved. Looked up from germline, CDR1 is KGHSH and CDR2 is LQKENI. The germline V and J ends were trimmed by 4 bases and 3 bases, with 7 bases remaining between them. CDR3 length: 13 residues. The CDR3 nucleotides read TGTGCCAGCTCACTTTCCGGCTACAATGAGCAGTTCTTC. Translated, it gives CASSLSGYNEQFF. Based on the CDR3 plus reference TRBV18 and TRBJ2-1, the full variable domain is NAGVMQNPRHLVRRRGQEARLRCSPMKGHSHVYWYRQLPEEGLKFMVYLQKENIIDESGMPKERFSAEFPKEGPSILRIQQVVRGDSAAYFCASSLSGYNEQFFGPGTRLTVL.